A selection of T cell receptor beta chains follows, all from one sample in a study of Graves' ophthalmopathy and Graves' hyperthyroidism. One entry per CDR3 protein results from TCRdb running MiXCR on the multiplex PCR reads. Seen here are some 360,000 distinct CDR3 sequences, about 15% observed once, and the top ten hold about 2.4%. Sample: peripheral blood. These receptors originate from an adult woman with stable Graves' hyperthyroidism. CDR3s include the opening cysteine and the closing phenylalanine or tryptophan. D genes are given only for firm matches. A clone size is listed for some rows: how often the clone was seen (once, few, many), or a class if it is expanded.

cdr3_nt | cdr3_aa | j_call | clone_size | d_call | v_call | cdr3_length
TGTGCCAGCAGTGCGGAACCCGGATCTGGGGCCAACGTCCTGACTTTC | CASSAEPGSGANVLTF | TRBJ2-6 | many | NA | TRBV6-4 | 16
TGTGCCAGCAGTAAACGGGACAGGAACACTGAAGCTTTCTTT | CASSKRDRNTEAFF | TRBJ1-1 | many | TRBD1 | TRBV2 | 14
TGTGCCAGTAGTTCTTTCAAATTGGACAGCCACTATGGCTACACCTTC | CASSSFKLDSHYGYTF | TRBJ1-2 | once | NA | TRBV19 | 16
TGCAGTGGCTCGGAGGGAACCGGGGAGCTGTGTTTT | CSGSEGTGELCF | TRBJ2-2 | NA | NA | TRBV20-1 | 12
TGCAGTGCTAGAGTTATACGACAGGGGGCCCCGCGTTTCGGTCAGCCCCAGCATTTT | CSARVIRQGAPRFGQPQHF | TRBJ1-5 | many | TRBD1 | TRBV20-1 | 19
TGCAGTGCTACCTCACGGACAGTTAACTATGGCTACACCTTC | CSATSRTVNYGYTF | TRBJ1-2 | NA | NA | TRBV20-1 | 14
TGTGCCAGCACGATGGGAGGGGGCTACACTGAAGCTTTCTTT | CASTMGGGYTEAFF | TRBJ1-1 | medium-sized | TRBD1 | TRBV12-3/TRBV12-4 | 14
TGTGCCAGCAGTAACATGAACACCGGGGAGCTGTTTTTT | CASSNMNTGELFF | TRBJ2-2 | NA | NA | TRBV6-5 | 13
TGCGCCAGCAGCGGCAGGACTAGTATCGGGGAGCTGTTTTTT | CASSGRTSIGELFF | TRBJ2-2 | NA | TRBD2 | TRBV5-1 | 14
TGTGCCAGCAGCAAGACAGGGGATGGCTATGGCTACACCTTC | CASSKTGDGYGYTF | TRBJ1-2 | NA | TRBD1 | TRBV6-1 | 14
TGTGCCAGCAGCCCGCAGGGTAATAGCAATCAGCCCCAGCATTTT | CASSPQGNSNQPQHF | TRBJ1-5 | many | NA | TRBV4-2 | 15
TGTGCCAGCAGCTTAGCCCTACCAGTAGTGGGGCAGTACTTC | CASSLALPVVGQYF | TRBJ2-7 | many | NA | TRBV7-2 | 14
TGTGCCACCAGCAGAGATAAAGGGGGGACCCAGTACTTC | CATSRDKGGTQYF | TRBJ2-5 | NA | NA | TRBV15 | 13
TGCAGCGTTCCAGGGCACCTTGAAGAGACCCAGTACTTC | CSVPGHLEETQYF | TRBJ2-5 | many | NA | TRBV29-1 | 13
TGTGCCAGCAGTTTTCCATCCCCCTCCGATACGCAGTATTTT | CASSFPSPSDTQYF | TRBJ2-3 | few | NA | TRBV12-3/TRBV12-4 | 14